One sample yielded the 9 T cell receptor beta chains listed below, sequenced in a study of T cell changes during pregnancy in multiple sclerosis. Measured with immunoSEQ multiplex PCR; TCRdb has only the in-frame clones, and not every one. The sample lists over 70,000 clones; approximately 90% were seen once. Specimen: peripheral blood, collected in the first trimester of pregnancy. The receptors stem from a female donor in good health, enrolled as a control in a pregnancy study.

The chain is built from TRBV20-1 and TRBJ1-1; no definite D call. Germline V CDR1 and CDR2: DFQATT, SNEGSKA (reference sequence). This CDR3 region has 11 residues. Deletions cut 6 bases from V and 13 bases from J, with 18 bases between. CDR3: CSATGSAVGFF. The CDR3 nucleotides read TGCAGTGCCACGGGGAGTGCGGTTGGTTTCTTT.

V is TRBV29-1 and J is TRBJ2-4, with D maybe TRBD1 (6 bases). The germline CDR1 and CDR2 sequences are SQVTM and ANQGSEA. V lost 4 bases and J lost 0, with 22 bases in between. CDR3 length: 18 amino acids. The CDR3 reads CSVGLSSGAPLAKNIQYF. CDR3 nucleotide sequence: TGCAGCGTTGGGCTAAGTTCAGGGGCCCCCTTAGCCAAAAACATTCAGTACTTC.

This clone appeared a few times. The chain has TRBV2 and TRBJ1-6, with TRBD1 as a possible D gene (5 bases). Germline CDR1 SNHLY, CDR2 FYNNEI. The CDR3 has 14 amino acids. The V end lost 9 bases, the J end lost 0 bases, and 9 bases lay between the germline ends. The CDR3 bases are TGTGCCAGAAGACAGAGCTCCTATAATTCACCCCTCCACTTT. Residues: CARRQSSYNSPLHF.

CDR3 residues: CASSPSGAAGEQYF. For the CDR3, the DNA is TGCGCCAGCAGCCCCAGCGGGGCCGCGGGGGAGCAGTACTTC. The chain links TRBV4-3 to TRBJ2-7; 7 nucleotides align to TRBD2. V lost 4 bases and J lost 7; bases outside the gene matches: 10. Germline V gene data show CDR1 as LGHNA and CDR2 as YSLEER. The CDR3 has 14 residues.

This sequence joins TRBV13 and TRBJ2-7, with 7 nucleotides matching TRBD2. Germline loops: CDR1 PRHDT, CDR2 FYEKMQ (reference sequence). The junction had 6 bases not matched to a gene; V was cut back by 4 bases and J by 6 bases. The CDR3 sequence is 13 residues long. In nucleotides, the CDR3 is TGTGCCAGCAGCTCTAGGGCGGGGGTCGAGCAGTACTTC. This encodes CASSSRAGVEQYF.

As regards this clone: Within the sample, other DNA sequences also encode this same CDR3. This CDR3 is CATRLGGDPYGYTF. The CDR3 coding sequence is TGTGCCACGCGCCTTGGGGGGGATCCCTATGGCTACACCTTC. This chain uses TRBV15 with TRBJ1-2; possible D gene TRBD1, 5 bases. Between the trimmed V and J ends, which lost 9 bases and 4 bases, there was a span of 18 bases. Germline loops: CDR1 LNHNV, CDR2 YYDKDF (reference sequence). The CDR3 is made up of 14 amino acids.

The chain recombines TRBV5-4 with TRBJ1-2; 12 bases match TRBD1. CDR1 is SGHNT, CDR2 YYREEE, per germline (reference sequence). Trimming took 0 bases from V and 4 from J; bases not matched to a gene: 7. This CDR3 comprises 17 residues. CDR3 sequence reads: CASSLAPGTGGGYGYTF. CDR3 bases: TGTGCCAGCAGCTTGGCCCCCGGGACAGGGGGCGGCTATGGCTACACCTTC.

The chain has TRBV27 and TRBJ2-3; 9 bases map to TRBD2. CDR3 length equals 17 residues. Trimming cost V 5 bases and J 7 bases; bases outside gene matches: 16. The V gene's germline CDR1 is MNHEY and CDR2 SMNVEV (reference sequence). The chain's CDR3 is CASSLLGTSPTPYTQYF. CDR3 DNA: TGTGCCAGCAGTCTACTCGGGACTAGCCCTACCCCATATACGCAGTATTTT.

The chain recombines TRBV18 with TRBJ2-5; 12 bases map to TRBD1. J gave up 4 bases and V 2 bases, and 2 bases lay outside the gene matches. The CDR3 is made up of 15 amino acids. Germline V lookup: CDR1 KGHSH, CDR2 LQKENI. The CDR3 DNA follows: TGTGCCAGCTCACCAGGGACAGGGGGCGGAGAGACCCAGTACTTC. Translation gives CASSPGTGGGETQYF.